Listed below are T cell receptor beta chains from one sample, sequenced in a study of shared clonotypes between healthy human individuals. TCRdb's table, derived via immunoSEQ multiplex PCR, lists solely in-frame clones and lacks some. The sample shows 2.5 million or so clones, approximately 90% of them seen only once. The sequenced sample consisted of naive CD4+ T cells sorted from blood. Every receptor here comes from a man aged 18 to 30 in good health. Both conserved end residues are part of each CDR3. The order of the fields is CDR3 protein, CDR3 DNA, CDR3 length, V gene, D gene, J gene, clone size. A D gene is named only where the DNA matches it firmly. Only part of the rows carry a size: once, few, many, or a class if the clone is expanded.

CASSWTSGRNEQFF TGCGCCAGCAGCTGGACTAGCGGGAGAAATGAGCAGTTCTTC 14 TRBV5-1 TRBD2 TRBJ2-1 -
CASRLDTLVF TGTGCCAGCAGACTCGACACCCTTGTATTC 10 TRBV25-1 - TRBJ1-2 -
CASSGNRDSKTDTQYF TGCGCCAGCAGCGGGAACCGGGACAGTAAGACAGATACGCAGTATTTT 16 TRBV10-1 TRBD1 TRBJ2-3 once
CASRGGTGAYEQYF TGTGCCAGCAGGGGGGGGACAGGGGCCTACGAGCAGTACTTC 14 TRBV2 TRBD1 TRBJ2-7 once
CASSPLAGGANTGELFF TGTGCCAGCAGCCCCCTAGCGGGGGGGGCCAACACCGGGGAGCTGTTTTTT 17 TRBV5-4 TRBD2 TRBJ2-2 -
CASMATGSNSPLHF TGTGCCAGTATGGCCACAGGGAGTAATTCACCCCTCCACTTT 14 TRBV19 - TRBJ1-6 -
CSALAGDEQFF TGCAGTGCATTAGCGGGAGATGAGCAGTTCTTC 11 TRBV20-1 TRBD2 TRBJ2-1 once
CASSLGQSYNEQFF TGTGCCAGCAGCTTAGGGCAATCCTACAATGAGCAGTTCTTC 14 TRBV7-3 - TRBJ2-1 -
CASSRLAGGPDTQYF TGTGCCAGTAGCCGACTAGCGGGGGGCCCAGATACGCAGTATTTT 15 TRBV19 TRBD2 TRBJ2-3 -
CASSLDRVNEKLFF TGTGCCAGTAGTCTGGACAGGGTTAATGAAAAACTGTTTTTT 14 TRBV19 TRBD1 TRBJ1-4 -
CASIAGGLNYGYTF TGTGCCAGCATTGCGGGCGGACTCAACTATGGCTACACCTTC 14 TRBV28 - TRBJ1-2 -
CASAEGQVGNNEQFF TGTGCTAGTGCCGAGGGACAGGTAGGAAACAATGAGCAGTTCTTC 15 TRBV12-5 TRBD1 TRBJ2-1 -
CASSLGFSYNEQFF TGTGCCAGCAGCTTGGGGTTCTCCTACAATGAGCAGTTCTTC 14 TRBV7-3 - TRBJ2-1 -
CATSAGGGETQYF TGTGCCACCAGCGCGGGAGGGGGAGAGACCCAGTACTTC 13 TRBV15 TRBD2 TRBJ2-5 -
CASSPAGLGSTEAFF TGTGCCAGCAGCCCAGCGGGACTGGGGAGCACTGAAGCTTTCTTT 15 TRBV7-2 - TRBJ1-1 -
CASSREPSSYEQYF TGTGCCAGCAGCCGGGAGCCCTCGTCCTACGAGCAGTACTTC 14 TRBV7-6 - TRBJ2-7 -
CASSYFSAGAYGYTF TGTGCCAGCAGTTACTTTTCCGCAGGGGCTTATGGCTACACCTTC 15 TRBV6-5 - TRBJ1-2 -
CASSQEGHRGLETQYF TGCGCCAGCAGCCAAGAGGGGCACAGGGGGCTGGAGACCCAGTACTTC 16 TRBV4-3 TRBD1 TRBJ2-5 -